This TCR beta chain was captured by sequencing in a study of vaccination and CD4 T cells after COVID-19. The table lists this clonotype with a few counts. Antigen unknown. Treatment described: approximately 9-day PBMC culture with coronavirus spike peptide pools or control peptides (ViraFEST assay). Scientists ran DNA taken from cultured CD4+ T cells through the Oncomine TCR Beta short-read assay for sequencing. TCRdb re-analysed the PCR reads in MiXCR, keeping a single row per CDR3 protein. There are around 14,000 distinct CDR3 sequences in the sample; roughly 27% occur only once, and roughly 19% lies in the top ten. The sequencing used CD4+ T cells from blood, cultured in vitro, collected before SARS-CoV-2 vaccination. This clonotype originated in a human donor who received a COVID-19 vaccine.

CDR3 DNA sequence: TGTGCCAGCAGCTTAGGGGCGGTCCAAGAGACCCAGTACTTC. It codes for CASSLGAVQETQYF. The chain is built from TRBV11-3 and TRBJ2-5, with D hard to call. The V and J ends lost 1 base and 1 base respectively, with 7 bases between them. Per germline, CDR1 SGHNT and CDR2 YENEEA. The CDR3 runs 14 residues. Based on the CDR3 plus reference TRBV11-3 and TRBJ2-5, the full variable domain is EAGVVQSPRYKIIEKKQPVAFWCNPISGHNTLYWYLQNLGQGPELLIRYENEEAVDDSQLPKDRFSAERLKGVDSTLKIQPAELGDSAVYLCASSLGAVQETQYFGPGTRLLVL.